This entry features one TCR beta chain sequence. Its antigen is unidentified. A much larger clone is a single base away; this may be a read error. This specimen includes other DNA sequences encoding the same CDR3. This sample is drawn from a study of metastatic and nonmetastatic thyroid tumors. At the level of the study: Across blood and tumor or nodule tissue, repertoires from malignant and benign thyroid patients were compared with one another. Study-wide results and limits: For both blood and tumor, malignant thyroid tumors reportedly showed significantly higher TCR beta diversity than benign nodules did.

Germline lookup yields CDR1 DFQATT and CDR2 SNEGSKA (reference sequence). With 3 bases removed from V and 7 bases from J, the gap between germline ends came to 3 bases. The CDR3 covers 9 residues. Original data processing: The distant-metastasis classifier for papillary thyroid cancer was built from CDR3 differences across clinicopathological groups. Using MiXCR, TCRdb reanalyzed the PCR reads. These V and J calls originate from TCRdb's pipeline instead of the authors' own analysis. This sample has 30,000 to 50,000 clones; roughly 13% occur once, and the top ten carry 9.5%. The entire patient cohort was treatment-naive prior to thyroid surgery.

V gene TRBV20-1 combines with J gene TRBJ1-2; no definite D call. The sequence came from a female donor with papillary thyroid cancer or a benign thyroid nodule (not recorded which). Some clones in this sample may be carry-over from other donors' samples. Sequenced material: blood. The CDR3 DNA is TGCAGTGCTAGTCGTGGCTACACCTTC. Protein product: CSASRGYTF.